This T cell receptor (beta chain) was captured in a study of vaccination effects on CD4 cells after COVID-19. Overall study findings and caveats: In vaccinees who were healthy, merely 1 out of 255 vaccine-induced clones cross-reacted with common cold coronaviruses.

The CDR3 loop spans 15 amino acids. Trimming at V came to 2 bases and at J to 4 bases, leaving 3 bases not matched to a gene. CDR1 is LGHNA and CDR2 is YSLEER in the germline V gene. Sequencing used immunoSEQ multiplex PCR; TCRdb keeps in-frame clones, though not all of them. This sample yields 65,000 to 90,000 clones, of which around 78% are seen a single time; 10% to 13% belongs to the top ten. On this clone itself: Its antigen is still unknown.

Before any sequencing was done, the ViraFEST assay used viral peptide pools to expand antigen-specific CD4+ T cells. Following a roughly 9-day culture, CD4+ T cells were purified. Vaccine recipients lacked prior SARS-CoV-2 infection and had negative nucleocapsid antibodies. Roughly 2.1 million PBMC per well were cultured with approximately 10 IU/ml IL-2 and about 9.8 ug/ml peptides. IL-2 medium supplanted half the medium on days 3 and 7. This receptor was obtained from a human donor who received a COVID-19 vaccine. The chain couples TRBV4-3 to TRBJ1-5; 9 bases fit TRBD1. The input for sequencing was CD4+ T cells from PBMCs cultured with SARS-CoV-2 spike peptides, taken before COVID-19 vaccination. This chain's CDR3 is CASSQHRGPNQPQHF. The CDR3 bases are TGCGCCAGCAGCCAACACAGGGGGCCGAATCAGCCCCAGCATTTT.